This TCR beta chain comes out of a study of OX40 agonist ivuxolimab in advanced cancers. Points from the study as a whole: Certain nonresponders additionally had low normalized T-cell clonal expansion. With doses of 0.1 to 3.0 mg/kg, CD4+ and CD8+ blood T cells had undergone clonal expansion by week 6. Expanded clones were, on average, more numerous among CD8+ T cells than CD4+.

Germline loops: CDR1 ENHRY, CDR2 SYGVKD. This CDR3 is 16 amino acids long. V lost 0 bases to trimming and J lost 4 bases, with 12 bases between them. Measured with immunoSEQ multiplex PCR; TCRdb has only the in-frame clones, and not every one. The sample records roughly 30,000 clones, roughly nine tenths being singletons. Concerning this clone: Its antigen remains unknown.

This TCR was recovered from an adult with an advanced solid tumor such as melanoma, head and neck, liver or kidney cancer. Sequenced here: CD4+ or CD8+ T cells sorted from blood, sampled in a trial of the OX40 agonist ivuxolimab. The genes are TRBV10-3 and TRBJ2-2; D is uncertain. CDR3 DNA sequence: TGTGCCATCAGTGAGTCTGGCCCTACGGGCACCGGGGAGCTGTTTTTT. Translating gives CAISESGPTGTGELFF.